This T cell receptor beta chain was obtained from a study of blood T cell repertoires in COVID-19. The CDR3 totals 13 residues. Germline V gives CDR1 SQVTM, CDR2 ANQGSEA. With 5 bases removed from V and 0 bases from J, the gap between germline ends came to 8 bases. Using immunoSEQ multiplex PCR, the repertoire was profiled, and TCRdb retains in-frame clones only, with some absent. The data contain hundreds of thousands of clones, approximately 88% of them seen just once; the ten biggest clones take up 10% to 15%. The receptor was derived from a woman between 45 and 65 years old with COVID-19, enrolled during active disease. V gene TRBV29-1 combines with J gene TRBJ2-1; D is perhaps TRBD2 (6 bases). Sequenced material: peripheral blood. The DNA for the CDR3 is TGCAGCGTTTGGGACTTCTCCTACAATGAGCAGTTCTTC. It translates to CSVWDFSYNEQFF.